A selection of T cell receptor beta chains follows, all from one sample in a study of cytotoxic CD8 clonotypes in ibrutinib-treated CLL. Measured with immunoSEQ multiplex PCR; TCRdb has only the in-frame clones, and not every one. Of roughly 180,000 clones in the sample, around 72% are singletons; the top ten hold around 15%. This material consisted of PBMCs, taken after 24 months of ibrutinib treatment. These receptors originate from a human donor with chronic lymphocytic leukemia. CDR3s include the opening cysteine and the closing phenylalanine or tryptophan. Fields, in order: CDR3 protein, CDR3 DNA, V gene, clone size, D gene, J gene. D genes are given only for firm matches. Clone size is given for some rows only: seen once, a few or many times, or a class if the clone is expanded.

CDR3aa: CASSQDEGINYGYTF
CDR3nt: TGCGCCAGCAGCCAAGATGAGGGCATCAACTATGGCTACACCTTC
v_gene: TRBV4-3
abundance: -
d_gene: -
j_gene: TRBJ1-2

CDR3aa: CASKRGSTGSDTQYF
CDR3nt: TGTGCCAGCAAGCGAGGATCGACAGGTTCAGATACGCAGTATTTT
v_gene: TRBV11-3
abundance: few
d_gene: -
j_gene: TRBJ2-3

CDR3aa: CASSLQGGVAGIWNIQYF
CDR3nt: TGCGCCAGCAGCCTCCAGGGGGGGGTAGCGGGTATCTGGAACATTCAGTACTTC
v_gene: TRBV4-3
abundance: once
d_gene: -
j_gene: TRBJ2-4

CDR3aa: CASSRGTRGEQFF
CDR3nt: TGTGCCAGCAGTCGGGGGACCAGAGGTGAGCAGTTCTTC
v_gene: TRBV28
abundance: -
d_gene: -
j_gene: TRBJ2-1

CDR3aa: CASSEWASVFRKETQYF
CDR3nt: TGCGCCAGCAGTGAGTGGGCTTCGGTCTTTAGAAAAGAGACCCAGTACTTC
v_gene: TRBV10-2
abundance: -
d_gene: -
j_gene: TRBJ2-5

CDR3aa: CASTIAGGTIQETQYF
CDR3nt: TGTGCCAGCACTATAGCGGGAGGCACGATCCAAGAGACCCAGTACTTC
v_gene: TRBV2
abundance: -
d_gene: TRBD2
j_gene: TRBJ2-5

CDR3aa: CASSRAGTVRDTQYF
CDR3nt: TGTGCCAGCAGCAGAGCCGGGACTGTCCGGGATACGCAGTATTTT
v_gene: TRBV9
abundance: -
d_gene: -
j_gene: TRBJ2-3

CDR3aa: CASSPRLAGTDTQYF
CDR3nt: TGCGCCAGCAGCCCAAGACTAGCGGGCACAGATACGCAGTATTTT
v_gene: TRBV4-1
abundance: -
d_gene: TRBD2
j_gene: TRBJ2-3

CDR3aa: CASSLTDPSYNEQFF
CDR3nt: TGCGCCAGCAGCCTGACGGACCCCTCCTACAATGAGCAGTTCTTC
v_gene: TRBV5-1
abundance: few
d_gene: -
j_gene: TRBJ2-1

CDR3aa: CAWSAGTGANVLTF
CDR3nt: TGTGCCTGGAGTGCCGGGACAGGGGCCAACGTCCTGACTTTC
v_gene: TRBV30
abundance: -
d_gene: -
j_gene: TRBJ2-6

CDR3aa: CASSPRDRGRLTGELFF
CDR3nt: TGCGCCAGCAGCCCCCGGGACAGGGGGCGCTTGACCGGGGAGCTGTTTTTT
v_gene: TRBV5-1
abundance: -
d_gene: TRBD1
j_gene: TRBJ2-2

CDR3aa: CASSITGGNQPQHF
CDR3nt: TGTGCCAGTAGTATTACAGGGGGCAATCAGCCCCAGCATTTT
v_gene: TRBV19
abundance: -
d_gene: TRBD1
j_gene: TRBJ1-5

CDR3aa: CASSTTGRGPPFF
CDR3nt: TGTGCCAGCAGTACCACGGGTAGGGGCCCCCCGTTCTTC
v_gene: TRBV28
abundance: few
d_gene: -
j_gene: TRBJ2-1

CDR3aa: CASKGAIYGYTF
CDR3nt: TGTGCCAGCAAGGGGGCGATCTATGGCTACACCTTC
v_gene: TRBV28
abundance: few
d_gene: TRBD1
j_gene: TRBJ1-2

CDR3aa: CASSSELKTGDIGYTF
CDR3nt: TGTGCCAGCAGCTCCGAGCTCAAGACAGGGGATATTGGCTACACCTTC
v_gene: TRBV9
abundance: -
d_gene: TRBD1
j_gene: TRBJ1-2

CDR3aa: CAWSFRVAPPSGANVLTF
CDR3nt: TGTGCCTGGAGTTTTCGGGTGGCCCCCCCTTCTGGGGCCAACGTCCTGACTTTC
v_gene: TRBV30
abundance: -
d_gene: -
j_gene: TRBJ2-6

CDR3aa: CASSQVGRLAGNEQFF
CDR3nt: TGCGCCAGCAGCCAAGTTGGGAGACTAGCGGGGAATGAGCAGTTCTTC
v_gene: TRBV4-3
abundance: -
d_gene: TRBD2
j_gene: TRBJ2-1

CDR3aa: CASSWDSNYGYTF
CDR3nt: TGTGCCAGCAGCTGGGACAGTAACTATGGCTACACCTTC
v_gene: TRBV7-9
abundance: -
d_gene: TRBD1
j_gene: TRBJ1-2

CDR3aa: CASRETYNEKLFF
CDR3nt: TGTGCCAGCAGAGAGACGTACAATGAAAAACTGTTTTTT
v_gene: TRBV6-5
abundance: -
d_gene: -
j_gene: TRBJ1-4

CDR3aa: CASSPLQGSGNTIYF
CDR3nt: TGTGCCAGCAGCCCGTTGCAAGGGTCTGGAAACACCATATATTTT
v_gene: TRBV7-6
abundance: -
d_gene: -
j_gene: TRBJ1-3

CDR3aa: CASTGTGGADNYGYTF
CDR3nt: TGTGCCAGCACGGGGACAGGGGGCGCGGATAACTATGGCTACACCTTC
v_gene: TRBV6-6
abundance: -
d_gene: TRBD1
j_gene: TRBJ1-2

CDR3aa: CASSLIAGGSYEQYF
CDR3nt: TGTGCCAGCAGTTTAATCGCGGGGGGCTCCTACGAGCAGTACTTC
v_gene: TRBV27
abundance: -
d_gene: TRBD2
j_gene: TRBJ2-7

CDR3aa: CASGERDLGFF
CDR3nt: TGTGCCAGCGGAGAGCGGGACCTTGGGTTCTTC
v_gene: TRBV28
abundance: -
d_gene: TRBD2
j_gene: TRBJ2-1

CDR3aa: CASRAGGSTYEQYF
CDR3nt: TGTGCCAGCAGGGCGGGAGGGTCCACCTACGAGCAGTACTTC
v_gene: TRBV6-5
abundance: few
d_gene: TRBD2
j_gene: TRBJ2-7

CDR3aa: CASSVAASGLNEQFF
CDR3nt: TGTGCCAGCAGCGTAGCGGCTAGCGGGTTAAATGAGCAGTTCTTC
v_gene: TRBV9
abundance: -
d_gene: TRBD2
j_gene: TRBJ2-1

CDR3aa: CASSSRRETQYF
CDR3nt: TGTGCCAGCAGCTCGCGGAGAGAGACCCAGTACTTC
v_gene: TRBV6-5
abundance: -
d_gene: -
j_gene: TRBJ2-5

CDR3aa: CASSLDRRVTGNTIYF
CDR3nt: TGTGCCAGCAGCTTAGATCGAAGGGTTACAGGAAACACCATATATTTT
v_gene: TRBV11-2
abundance: -
d_gene: -
j_gene: TRBJ1-3

CDR3aa: CAISEVAVKETQYF
CDR3nt: TGTGCCATCAGTGAAGTAGCGGTAAAAGAGACCCAGTACTTC
v_gene: TRBV10-3
abundance: -
d_gene: -
j_gene: TRBJ2-5

CDR3aa: CASSFAGEVQPQHF
CDR3nt: TGTGCCAGCAGTTTCGCAGGGGAGGTTCAGCCCCAGCATTTT
v_gene: TRBV27
abundance: -
d_gene: -
j_gene: TRBJ1-5

CDR3aa: CASSVDRGEQYF
CDR3nt: TGTGCCAGCAGCGTAGACAGGGGAGAGCAGTACTTC
v_gene: TRBV9
abundance: -
d_gene: TRBD1
j_gene: TRBJ2-7

CDR3aa: CASSWPGLHTDTQYF
CDR3nt: TGTGCCAGCAGTTGGCCGGGACTGCACACAGATACGCAGTATTTT
v_gene: TRBV6-1
abundance: -
d_gene: -
j_gene: TRBJ2-3

CDR3aa: CASSPSEGLSYNEQFF
CDR3nt: TGTGCCAGCAGCCCAAGCGAGGGCCTCTCCTACAATGAGCAGTTCTTC
v_gene: TRBV4-2
abundance: once
d_gene: -
j_gene: TRBJ2-1

CDR3aa: CASSEKEDGKMWNTGELFF
CDR3nt: TGTGCCAGCAGTGAGAAAGAAGACGGGAAAATGTGGAACACCGGGGAGCTGTTTTTT
v_gene: TRBV2
abundance: -
d_gene: -
j_gene: TRBJ2-2

CDR3aa: CASSQDRRMFIDTQYF
CDR3nt: TGCGCCAGCAGCCAAGATCGCCGGATGTTCATAGATACGCAGTATTTT
v_gene: TRBV4-3
abundance: -
d_gene: -
j_gene: TRBJ2-3

CDR3aa: CASSVGFGATEAFF
CDR3nt: TGTGCCAGCAGCGTCGGCTTTGGGGCCACTGAAGCTTTCTTT
v_gene: TRBV9
abundance: -
d_gene: -
j_gene: TRBJ1-1

CDR3aa: CASSLWAGGDTEAFF
CDR3nt: TGTGCCAGCAGCTTATGGGCAGGGGGCGACACTGAAGCTTTCTTT
v_gene: TRBV7-9
abundance: -
d_gene: TRBD1
j_gene: TRBJ1-1

CDR3aa: CASSPSTTGITDTQYF
CDR3nt: TGTGCCAGCAGCCCTTCCACAACGGGGATCACAGATACGCAGTATTTT
v_gene: TRBV7-1
abundance: -
d_gene: -
j_gene: TRBJ2-3

CDR3aa: CAISEGLGDQETQYF
CDR3nt: TGTGCCATCAGTGAAGGGTTGGGAGACCAAGAGACCCAGTACTTC
v_gene: TRBV10-3
abundance: -
d_gene: -
j_gene: TRBJ2-5

CDR3aa: CASSQYYRGELFF
CDR3nt: TGTGCCAGCTCCCAATACTACCGCGGGGAGCTGTTTTTT
v_gene: TRBV6-5
abundance: few
d_gene: -
j_gene: TRBJ2-2

CDR3aa: CASSPGQGWTEAFF
CDR3nt: TGTGCCAGCTCACCGGGACAGGGATGGACTGAAGCTTTCTTT
v_gene: TRBV18
abundance: -
d_gene: TRBD1
j_gene: TRBJ1-1

CDR3aa: CASSVSSGSFYEQFF
CDR3nt: TGTGCCAGCAGCGTATCTAGCGGGAGTTTCTATGAGCAGTTCTTC
v_gene: TRBV9
abundance: -
d_gene: TRBD2
j_gene: TRBJ2-1

CDR3aa: CASSPPPGRETQYF
CDR3nt: TGTGCCAGCTCACCACCGCCGGGGAGGGAGACCCAGTACTTC
v_gene: TRBV18
abundance: -
d_gene: -
j_gene: TRBJ2-5

CDR3aa: CASSPTIDRGTEAFF
CDR3nt: TGTGCCAGCAGCCCTACCATAGACAGGGGCACTGAAGCTTTCTTT
v_gene: TRBV5-5
abundance: -
d_gene: TRBD1
j_gene: TRBJ1-1

CDR3aa: CASSSPPVNTEAFF
CDR3nt: TGTGCCAGCAGCTCTCCGCCAGTGAACACTGAAGCTTTCTTT
v_gene: TRBV11-2
abundance: once
d_gene: -
j_gene: TRBJ1-1

CDR3aa: CASSFHRTSGDNEQFF
CDR3nt: TGTGCCAGCAGCTTCCACCGGACTAGCGGGGACAATGAGCAGTTCTTC
v_gene: TRBV7-9
abundance: once
d_gene: TRBD2
j_gene: TRBJ2-1

CDR3aa: CASSLGQYSNQPQHF
CDR3nt: TGTGCCAGCAGCTTAGGACAGTATAGCAATCAGCCCCAGCATTTT
v_gene: TRBV7-9
abundance: few
d_gene: -
j_gene: TRBJ1-5

CDR3aa: CASSSQQGTEAFF
CDR3nt: TGTGCCAGCAGCTCTCAACAGGGCACTGAAGCTTTCTTT
v_gene: TRBV7-9
abundance: -
d_gene: -
j_gene: TRBJ1-1

CDR3aa: CASSFRGASGTSGTDTQYF
CDR3nt: TGTGCCAGCAGCTTTAGGGGTGCTTCTGGGACTAGCGGCACAGATACGCAGTATTTT
v_gene: TRBV11-2
abundance: -
d_gene: TRBD2
j_gene: TRBJ2-3

CDR3aa: CASSPRWVEGFISNQPQHF
CDR3nt: TGTGCCAGCTCACCACGGTGGGTAGAAGGGTTTATCAGCAATCAGCCCCAGCATTTT
v_gene: TRBV18
abundance: -
d_gene: -
j_gene: TRBJ1-5

CDR3aa: CASSGTATVSNQPQHF
CDR3nt: TGTGCCAGCAGTGGAACGGCCACAGTGAGCAATCAGCCCCAGCATTTT
v_gene: TRBV6-1
abundance: few
d_gene: -
j_gene: TRBJ1-5

CDR3aa: CASSYLPVTEAFF
CDR3nt: TGTGCCAGCAGTTACTTACCCGTCACTGAAGCTTTCTTT
v_gene: TRBV6-6
abundance: few
d_gene: -
j_gene: TRBJ1-1

CDR3aa: CASSFYGNQPQHF
CDR3nt: TGTGCCAGCAGTTTTTATGGAAATCAGCCCCAGCATTTT
v_gene: TRBV27
abundance: -
d_gene: -
j_gene: TRBJ1-5

CDR3aa: CASSEGSGVWAGELFF
CDR3nt: TGTGCCAGCAGTGAAGGATCGGGAGTTTGGGCCGGGGAGCTGTTTTTT
v_gene: TRBV6-1
abundance: -
d_gene: -
j_gene: TRBJ2-2

CDR3aa: CATSRDLGLPSYEQYF
CDR3nt: TGTGCCACCAGCAGAGATCTTGGACTGCCATCCTACGAGCAGTACTTC
v_gene: TRBV15
abundance: -
d_gene: -
j_gene: TRBJ2-7

CDR3aa: CASSSGRGQENTGELFF
CDR3nt: TGTGCCAGCAGCAGCGGACGTGGACAGGAGAACACCGGGGAGCTGTTTTTT
v_gene: TRBV21-1
abundance: -
d_gene: -
j_gene: TRBJ2-2